What follows is one T cell receptor beta chain and its context. High-throughput TCR beta sequencing covered peripheral CD8+ and CD4+ T cells. The sample is drawn from a study of CD8 T cells in Susac syndrome. The RNA input was about 0.5 to 1 ug, and it was reverse transcribed with random hexamers. TCRdb redid the calling of the immunoSEQ multiplex PCR reads with MiXCR, one entry per CDR3 protein. This sample has 400,000 or so distinct CDR3 sequences, with more than 70% found just once. This sequence was found in a human donor with multiple sclerosis. The source material was CD8+ T cells from PBMCs.

CDR3 sequence: CASTIGEATAFF. The CDR3 bases are TGTGCCAGCACAATAGGAGAGGCTACGGCTTTCTTT. The chain has TRBV6-2 or TRBV6-3 and TRBJ1-1; no definite D call. The CDR3 totals 12 residues. Trimming left V 7 bases short and J 11 bases short, with 17 bases between. Germline CDR1 is MNHEY and CDR2 is SVGEGT.